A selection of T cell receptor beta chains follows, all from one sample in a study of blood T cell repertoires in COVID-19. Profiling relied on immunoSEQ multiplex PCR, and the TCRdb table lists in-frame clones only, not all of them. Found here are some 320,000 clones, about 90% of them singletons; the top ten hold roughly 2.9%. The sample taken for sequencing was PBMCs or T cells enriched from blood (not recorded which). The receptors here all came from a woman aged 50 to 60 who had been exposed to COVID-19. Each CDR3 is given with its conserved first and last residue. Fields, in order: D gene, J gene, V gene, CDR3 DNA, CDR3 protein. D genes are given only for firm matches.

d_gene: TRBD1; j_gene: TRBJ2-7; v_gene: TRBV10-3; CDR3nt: TGTGCCATCAGTGAGATGGAGACAGGGGGTTACGAGCAGTACTTC; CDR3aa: CAISEMETGGYEQYF
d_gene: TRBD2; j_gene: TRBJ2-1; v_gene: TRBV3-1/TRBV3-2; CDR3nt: TGTGCCAGCAGCCCTCCGCTAGCGGGTGTTTCCAATGAGCAGTTCTTC; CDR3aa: CASSPPLAGVSNEQFF
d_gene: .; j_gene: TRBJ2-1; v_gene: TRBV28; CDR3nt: TGTGCCAGCAGTCCCGTCCAGGGCTGGGATTCCTACAATGAGCAGTTCTTC; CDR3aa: CASSPVQGWDSYNEQFF
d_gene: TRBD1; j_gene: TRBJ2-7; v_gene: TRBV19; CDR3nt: TGTGCCAGTAGTTCAACCGGGACAGGGTCCTACGAGCAGTACTTC; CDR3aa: CASSSTGTGSYEQYF
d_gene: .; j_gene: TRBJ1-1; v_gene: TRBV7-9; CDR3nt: TGTGCCAGCAGCACAACCGGGATCCGGAGGGGGAACACTGAAGCTTTCTTT; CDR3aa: CASSTTGIRRGNTEAFF
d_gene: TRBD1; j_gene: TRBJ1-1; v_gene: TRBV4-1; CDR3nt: TGCGCCAGCAGCCCCCTGGGGACGGGACAGGGGGACACTGAAGCTTTCTTT; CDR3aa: CASSPLGTGQGDTEAFF
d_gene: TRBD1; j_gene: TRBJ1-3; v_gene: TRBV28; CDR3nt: TGTGCCGTCTGGCGGGGACAGAGTCTTGAAGGAAACACCATATATTTT; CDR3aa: CAVWRGQSLEGNTIYF
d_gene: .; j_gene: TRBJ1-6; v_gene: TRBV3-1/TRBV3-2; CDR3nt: TGTGCCAGCAGCCAAGATCCCGTGGCAGAATCACCCCTCCACTTT; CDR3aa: CASSQDPVAESPLHF
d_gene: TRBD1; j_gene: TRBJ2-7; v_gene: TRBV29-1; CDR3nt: TGCAGCGCATCACAAGGGACAGGGGGTCGAGAGCAGTACTTC; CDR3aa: CSASQGTGGREQYF
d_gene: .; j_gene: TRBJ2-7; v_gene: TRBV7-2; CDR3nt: TGTGCCAGCAGCAGGGGTTCCTACGAGCAGTACTTC; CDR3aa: CASSRGSYEQYF
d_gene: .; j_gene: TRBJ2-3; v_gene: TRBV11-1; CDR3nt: TGTGCCAGCAGCTTAAACTCGGGCACAGATACGCAGTATTTT; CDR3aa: CASSLNSGTDTQYF
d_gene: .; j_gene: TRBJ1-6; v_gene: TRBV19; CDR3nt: TGTGCCAGCTCCCCCGGTGTTAATTCACCCCTCCACTTT; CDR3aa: CASSPGVNSPLHF
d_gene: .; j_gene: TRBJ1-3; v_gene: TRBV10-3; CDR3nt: TGTGCCATCAAAACTAAAGGGGGTGGAAACACCATATATTTT; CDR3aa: CAIKTKGGGNTIYF
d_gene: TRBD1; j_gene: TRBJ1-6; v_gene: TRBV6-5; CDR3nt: TGTGCCAGCAGTTATGGACAGGACCACTATAATTCACCCCTCCACTTT; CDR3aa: CASSYGQDHYNSPLHF
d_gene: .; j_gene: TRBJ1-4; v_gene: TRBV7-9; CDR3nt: TGTGCCAGCAGCTTAGGTGTGACAGCAACTAATGAAAAACTGTTTTTT; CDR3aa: CASSLGVTATNEKLFF
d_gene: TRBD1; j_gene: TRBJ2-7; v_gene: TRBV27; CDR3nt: TGTGCCAGCAGTTTATTCACGGGCCAGGGGGCCCACGAGCAGTACTTC; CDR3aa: CASSLFTGQGAHEQYF